This section outlines one TCR beta chain sequence together with its context. What it binds is not known. The source of the sample is a study of cytomegalovirus exposure and HLA in healthy donors. For the study at large: Most genotyped donors, 65% to 85% of about 400, had Caucasian-associated genetic ancestry. Broader study findings: Near-uniform donor sequencing depth was presumed by presence/absence analyses.

The J segment lost 2 bases and the V segment lost 4 bases, leaving 4 bases of the junction unmatched. The CDR3 has 15 residues. Germline V gene lookup returns CDR1 MDHEN and CDR2 SYDVKM. Donors were ostensibly healthy at sampling, although undocumented immune exposures were probable. The PCR ran on 60 Vbeta and 13 Jbeta primers. The assay was immunoSEQ multiplex PCR, and TCRdb's table has in-frame clones only and misses some. Of some 93,000 clones listed, roughly 10% are singletons. The sample comprised PBMCs. The chain links TRBV28 to TRBJ1-5; 8 bases agree with TRBD1. This sequence originates from a man aged 50-59 years in good health and CMV-seropositive. As DNA, the CDR3 is TGTGCCAGCAGTTGGACAGGGTTGGGCAATCAGCCCCAGCATTTT. This gives the protein CASSWTGLGNQPQHF.